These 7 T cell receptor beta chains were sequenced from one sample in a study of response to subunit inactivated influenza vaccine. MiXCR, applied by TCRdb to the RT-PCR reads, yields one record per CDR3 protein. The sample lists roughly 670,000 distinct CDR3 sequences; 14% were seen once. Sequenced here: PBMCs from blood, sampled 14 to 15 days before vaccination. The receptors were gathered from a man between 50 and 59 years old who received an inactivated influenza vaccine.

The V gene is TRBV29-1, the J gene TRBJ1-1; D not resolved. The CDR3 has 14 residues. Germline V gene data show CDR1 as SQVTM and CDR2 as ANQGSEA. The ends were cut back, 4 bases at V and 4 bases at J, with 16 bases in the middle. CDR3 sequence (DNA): TGCAGCGTTGGGGTAGCCGAGGGCGTCACTGAAGCTTTCTTT. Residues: CSVGVAEGVTEAFF.

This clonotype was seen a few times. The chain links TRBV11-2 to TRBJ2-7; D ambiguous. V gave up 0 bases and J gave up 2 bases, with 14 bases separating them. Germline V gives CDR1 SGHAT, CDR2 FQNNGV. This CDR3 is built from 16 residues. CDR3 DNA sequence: TGTGCCAGCAGCTTAGAGTACGGCACAGAAGCCTACGAGCAGTACTTC. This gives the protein CASSLEYGTEAYEQYF.

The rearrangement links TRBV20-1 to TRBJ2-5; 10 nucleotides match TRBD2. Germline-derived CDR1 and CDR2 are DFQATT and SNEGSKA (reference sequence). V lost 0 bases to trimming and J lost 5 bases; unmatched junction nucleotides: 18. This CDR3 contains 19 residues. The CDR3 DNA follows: TGCAGTGCTAGAGATCTCGGGGCTAGCGGGGGCTCTGGATGGGAGACCCAGTACTTC. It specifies CSARDLGASGGSGWETQYF.

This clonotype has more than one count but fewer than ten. This chain's CDR3 is CASSVESYANTGELFF. CDR3 nucleotide sequence: TGTGCCAGCAGCGTAGAATCGTACGCGAACACCGGGGAGCTGTTTTTT. The genes are TRBV9 and TRBJ2-2; D not certain. V was pared by 0 bases and J by 0 bases, with 9 bases between. The CDR3 has 16 amino acids. CDR1 is SGDLS, CDR2 YYNGEE, per germline.

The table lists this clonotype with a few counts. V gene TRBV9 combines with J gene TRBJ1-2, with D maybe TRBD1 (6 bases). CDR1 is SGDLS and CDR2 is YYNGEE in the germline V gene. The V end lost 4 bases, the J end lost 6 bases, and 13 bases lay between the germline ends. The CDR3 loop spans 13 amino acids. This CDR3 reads CASSKQGGHGYTF. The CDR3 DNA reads TGTGCCAGCAGCAAACAGGGTGGGCATGGCTACACCTTC.

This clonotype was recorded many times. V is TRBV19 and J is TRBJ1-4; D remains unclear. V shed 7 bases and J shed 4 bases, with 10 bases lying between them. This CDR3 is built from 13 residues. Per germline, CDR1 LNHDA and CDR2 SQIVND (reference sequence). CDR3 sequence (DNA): TGTGCCAGTAACAACGGTCTTAATGAAAAACTGTTTTTT. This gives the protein CASNNGLNEKLFF. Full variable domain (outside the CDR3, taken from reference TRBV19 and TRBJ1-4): DGGITQSPKYLFRKEGQNVTLSCEQNLNHDAMYWYRQDPGQGLRLIYYSQIVNDFQKGDIAEGYSVSREKKESFPLTVTSAQKNPTAFYLCASNNGLNEKLFFGSGTQLSVL.

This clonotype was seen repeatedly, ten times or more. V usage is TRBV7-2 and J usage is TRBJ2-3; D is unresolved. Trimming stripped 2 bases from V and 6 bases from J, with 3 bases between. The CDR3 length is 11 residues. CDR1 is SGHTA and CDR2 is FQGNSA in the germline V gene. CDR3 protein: CASSLYDTQYF. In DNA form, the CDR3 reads TGTGCCAGCAGCTTATACGATACGCAGTATTTT.